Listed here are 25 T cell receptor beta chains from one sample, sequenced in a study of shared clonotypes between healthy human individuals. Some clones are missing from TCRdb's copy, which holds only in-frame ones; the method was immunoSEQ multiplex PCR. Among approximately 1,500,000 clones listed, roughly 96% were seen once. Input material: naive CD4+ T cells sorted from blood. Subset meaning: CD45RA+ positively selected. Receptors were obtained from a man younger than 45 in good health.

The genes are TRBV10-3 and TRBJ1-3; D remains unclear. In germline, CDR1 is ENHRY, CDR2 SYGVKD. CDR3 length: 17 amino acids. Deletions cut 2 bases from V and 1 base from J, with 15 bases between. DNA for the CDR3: TGTGCCATCAGTGAGACTCTGGGTCCGCTATCTGGAAACACCATATATTTT. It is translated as CAISETLGPLSGNTIYF.

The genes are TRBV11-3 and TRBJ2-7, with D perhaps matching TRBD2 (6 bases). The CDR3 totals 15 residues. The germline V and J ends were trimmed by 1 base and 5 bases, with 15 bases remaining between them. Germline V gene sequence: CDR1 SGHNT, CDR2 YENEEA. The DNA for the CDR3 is TGTGCCAGCAGCTTAGGACGGGACTCAACCCACGAGCAGTACTTC. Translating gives CASSLGRDSTHEQYF.

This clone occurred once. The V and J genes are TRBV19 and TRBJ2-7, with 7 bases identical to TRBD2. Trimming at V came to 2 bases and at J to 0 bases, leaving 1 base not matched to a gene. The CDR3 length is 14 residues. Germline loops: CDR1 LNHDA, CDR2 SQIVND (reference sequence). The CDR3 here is CASSISGASYEQYF. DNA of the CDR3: TGTGCCAGTAGTATAAGCGGGGCCTCCTACGAGCAGTACTTC.

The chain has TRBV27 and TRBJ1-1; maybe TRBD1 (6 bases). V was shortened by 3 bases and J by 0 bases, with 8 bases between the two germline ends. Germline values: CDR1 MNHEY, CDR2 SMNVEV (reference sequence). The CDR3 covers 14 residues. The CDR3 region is CASSFGGMNTEAFF. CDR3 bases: TGTGCCAGCAGTTTTGGGGGCATGAACACTGAAGCTTTCTTT.

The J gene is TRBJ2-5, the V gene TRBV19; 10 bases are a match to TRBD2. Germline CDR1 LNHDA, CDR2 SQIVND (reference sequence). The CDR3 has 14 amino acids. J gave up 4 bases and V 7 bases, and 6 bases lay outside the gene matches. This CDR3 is CASTVSGRSETQYF. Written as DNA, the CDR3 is TGTGCCAGTACCGTTAGCGGGAGGTCAGAGACCCAGTACTTC.

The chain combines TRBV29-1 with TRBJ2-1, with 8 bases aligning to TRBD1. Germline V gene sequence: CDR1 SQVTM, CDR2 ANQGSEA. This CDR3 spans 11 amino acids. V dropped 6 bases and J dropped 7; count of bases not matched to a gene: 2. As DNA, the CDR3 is TGCAGCGTGCACAGGGGGAATGAGCAGTTCTTC. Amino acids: CSVHRGNEQFF.

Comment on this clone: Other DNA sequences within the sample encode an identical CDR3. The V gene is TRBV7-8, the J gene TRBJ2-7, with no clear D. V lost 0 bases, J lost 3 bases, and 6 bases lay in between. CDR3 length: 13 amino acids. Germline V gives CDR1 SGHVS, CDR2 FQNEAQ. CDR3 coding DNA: TGTGCCAGCAGCTTAGCCCTGAACTACGAGCAGTACTTC. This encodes CASSLALNYEQYF.

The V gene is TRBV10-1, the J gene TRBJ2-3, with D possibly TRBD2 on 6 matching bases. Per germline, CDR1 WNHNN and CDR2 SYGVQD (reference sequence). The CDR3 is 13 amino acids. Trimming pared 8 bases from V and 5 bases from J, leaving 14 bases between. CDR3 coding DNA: TGCGCCAGCGGACCCCCGGGGGAAGATACGCAGTATTTT. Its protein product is CASGPPGEDTQYF.

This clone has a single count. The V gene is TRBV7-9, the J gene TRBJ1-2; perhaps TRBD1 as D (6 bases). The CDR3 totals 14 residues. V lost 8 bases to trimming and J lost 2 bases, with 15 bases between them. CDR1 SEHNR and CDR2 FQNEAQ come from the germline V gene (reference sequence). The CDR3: CASGRGALNYGYTF. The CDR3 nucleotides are TGTGCCAGCGGGCGGGGGGCGCTGAACTATGGCTACACCTTC.

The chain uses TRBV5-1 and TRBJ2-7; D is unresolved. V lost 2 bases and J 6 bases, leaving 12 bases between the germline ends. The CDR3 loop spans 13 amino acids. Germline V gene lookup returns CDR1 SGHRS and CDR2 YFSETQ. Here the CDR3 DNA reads TGCGCCAGCAGCTTCGGACCTAGTGGCGAGCAGTACTTC. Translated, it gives CASSFGPSGEQYF.

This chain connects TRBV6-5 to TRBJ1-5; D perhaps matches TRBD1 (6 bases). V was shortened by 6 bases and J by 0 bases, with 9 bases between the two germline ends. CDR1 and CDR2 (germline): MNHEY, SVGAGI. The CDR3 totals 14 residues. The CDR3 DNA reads TGTGCCAGCAGGGACAGCAATAGCAATCAGCCCCAGCATTTT. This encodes CASRDSNSNQPQHF.

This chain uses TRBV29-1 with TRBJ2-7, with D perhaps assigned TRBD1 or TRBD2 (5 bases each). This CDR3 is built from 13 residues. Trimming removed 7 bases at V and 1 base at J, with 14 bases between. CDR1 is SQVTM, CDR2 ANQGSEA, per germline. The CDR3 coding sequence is TGCAGCGCGAGGGGTTGGGCATCCTACGAGCAGTACTTC. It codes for CSARGWASYEQYF.

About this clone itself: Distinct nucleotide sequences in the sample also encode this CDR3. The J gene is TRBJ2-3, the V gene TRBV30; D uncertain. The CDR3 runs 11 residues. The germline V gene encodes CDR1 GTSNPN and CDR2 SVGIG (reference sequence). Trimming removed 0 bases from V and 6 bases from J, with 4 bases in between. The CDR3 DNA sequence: TGTGCCTGGAGTGTGGGGGATACGCAGTATTTT. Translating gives CAWSVGDTQYF.

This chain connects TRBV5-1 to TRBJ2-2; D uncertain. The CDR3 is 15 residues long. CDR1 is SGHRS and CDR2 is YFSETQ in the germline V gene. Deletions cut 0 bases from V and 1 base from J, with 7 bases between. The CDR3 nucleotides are TGCGCCAGCAGCTTGGCCTGGGGGAACACCGGGGAGCTGTTTTTT. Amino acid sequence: CASSLAWGNTGELFF.

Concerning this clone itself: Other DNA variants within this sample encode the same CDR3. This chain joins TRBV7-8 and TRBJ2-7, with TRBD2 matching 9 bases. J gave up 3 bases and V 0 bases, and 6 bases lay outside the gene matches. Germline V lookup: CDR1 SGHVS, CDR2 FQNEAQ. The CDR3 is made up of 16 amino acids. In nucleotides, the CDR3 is TGTGCCAGCAGCTTAGCGAGTAGCGGGAGTAGCTACGAGCAGTACTTC. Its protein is CASSLASSGSSYEQYF.

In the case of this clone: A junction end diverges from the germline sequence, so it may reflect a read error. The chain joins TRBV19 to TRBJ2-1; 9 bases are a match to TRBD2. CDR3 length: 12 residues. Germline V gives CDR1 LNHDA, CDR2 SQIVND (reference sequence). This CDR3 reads CASRHAGGPSIF. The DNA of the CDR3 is TGTGCCAGTAGACATGCGGGAGGGCCCTCAATCTTC. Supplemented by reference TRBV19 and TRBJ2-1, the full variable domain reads DGGITQSPKYLFRKEGQNVTLSCEQNLNHDAMYWYRQDPGQGLRLIYYSQIVNDFQKGDIAEGYSVSREKKESFPLTVTSAQKNPTAFYLCASRHAGGPSIFGPGTRLTVL.

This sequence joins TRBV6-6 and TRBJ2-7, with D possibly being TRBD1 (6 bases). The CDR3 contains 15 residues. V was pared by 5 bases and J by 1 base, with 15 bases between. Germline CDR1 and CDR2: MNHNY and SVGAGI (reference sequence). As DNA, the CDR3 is TGTGCCAGCAGTCCCCCCGGACAGAAGTCCTACGAGCAGTACTTC. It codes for CASSPPGQKSYEQYF.

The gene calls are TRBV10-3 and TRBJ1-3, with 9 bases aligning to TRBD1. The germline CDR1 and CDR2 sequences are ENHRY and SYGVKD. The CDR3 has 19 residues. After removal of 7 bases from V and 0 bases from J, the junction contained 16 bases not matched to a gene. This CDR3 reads CAINPLPGQGPTSGNTIYF. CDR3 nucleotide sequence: TGTGCCATCAACCCCCTGCCGGGACAGGGCCCAACCTCTGGAAACACCATATATTTT.

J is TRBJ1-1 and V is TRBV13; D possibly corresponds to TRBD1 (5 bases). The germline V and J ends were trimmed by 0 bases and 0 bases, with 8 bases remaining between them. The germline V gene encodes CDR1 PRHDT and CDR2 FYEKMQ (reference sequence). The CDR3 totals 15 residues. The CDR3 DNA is TGTGCCAGCAGCTTAGGCGGGGCCCTGAACACTGAAGCTTTCTTT. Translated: CASSLGGALNTEAFF.

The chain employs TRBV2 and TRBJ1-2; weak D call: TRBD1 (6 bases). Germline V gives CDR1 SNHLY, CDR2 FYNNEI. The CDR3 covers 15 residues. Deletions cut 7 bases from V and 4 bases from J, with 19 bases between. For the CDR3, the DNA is TGTGCCAGCAAATGGGGCCCGGACAGCTCCTATGGCTACACCTTC. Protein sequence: CASKWGPDSSYGYTF.

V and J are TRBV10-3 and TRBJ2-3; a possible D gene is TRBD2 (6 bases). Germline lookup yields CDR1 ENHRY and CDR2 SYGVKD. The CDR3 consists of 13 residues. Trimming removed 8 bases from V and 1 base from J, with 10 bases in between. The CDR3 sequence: CAIGGSGTDTQYF. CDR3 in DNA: TGTGCCATCGGGGGGAGTGGCACAGATACGCAGTATTTT.

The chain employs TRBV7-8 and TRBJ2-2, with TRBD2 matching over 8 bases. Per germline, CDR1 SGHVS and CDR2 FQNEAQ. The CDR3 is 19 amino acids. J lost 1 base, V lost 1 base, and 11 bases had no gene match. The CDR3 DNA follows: TGTGCCAGCAGCTTAGAAGCAGGGCGGGAGGCCGGGAACACCGGGGAGCTGTTTTTT. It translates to CASSLEAGREAGNTGELFF.

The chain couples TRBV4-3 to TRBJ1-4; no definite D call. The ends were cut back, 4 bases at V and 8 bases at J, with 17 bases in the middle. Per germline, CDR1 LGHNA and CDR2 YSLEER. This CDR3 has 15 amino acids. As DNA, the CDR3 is TGCGCCAGCAGCCGTCCCGGCCCCGGGGAAGAAAAACTGTTTTTT. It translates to CASSRPGPGEEKLFF.

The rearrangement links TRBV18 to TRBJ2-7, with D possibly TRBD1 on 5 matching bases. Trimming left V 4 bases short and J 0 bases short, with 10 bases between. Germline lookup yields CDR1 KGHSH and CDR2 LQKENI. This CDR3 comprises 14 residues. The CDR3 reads CASSRQSASYEQYF. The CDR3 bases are TGTGCCAGCTCACGACAGTCCGCCTCCTACGAGCAGTACTTC.

CDR3 amino acids: CASSWGLAAGEQYF. In nucleotides, the CDR3 is TGCGCCAGCAGCTGGGGACTAGCGGCGGGCGAGCAGTACTTC. This sequence joins TRBV5-1 and TRBJ2-7; 11 nucleotides line up with TRBD2. The germline V gene encodes CDR1 SGHRS and CDR2 YFSETQ. Trimming at V came to 3 bases and at J to 6 bases, leaving 5 bases not matched to a gene. The CDR3 loop spans 14 amino acids. The variable domain in full, completed from reference TRBV5-1 and TRBJ2-7, reads KAGVTQTPRYLIKTRGQQVTLSCSPISGHRSVSWYQQTPGQGLQFLFEYFSETQRNKGNFPGRFSGRQFSNSRSEMNVSTLELGDSALYLCASSWGLAAGEQYFGPGTRLTVT.